The rows below give T cell receptor beta chains drawn from one sample of a study of siplizumab effects on memory and regulatory T cells. Generated by immunoSEQ multiplex PCR, the TCRdb table keeps only in-frame clones and is missing some. The table records fewer than 70,000 clones, approximately 88% of them present only once. What was sequenced was Tregs sorted from blood. These TCRs come from a human donor in good health. The CDR3 runs from the conserved cysteine through the conserved F or W. The D gene is left open where the match is weak. Not all rows give a size; the values are once, few, many and, for expanded clones, a class.

clone_size,d_call,j_call,v_call,cdr3_nt,cdr3_aa
-,-,TRBJ2-5,TRBV7-6,TGTGCCAGCAGCTCAGCCCGTCTGGAGACCCAGTACTTC,CASSSARLETQYF
few,-,TRBJ1-2,TRBV19,TGTGCCAGTAGTAGTCCGGGACGGTCAGATCTCTATGGCTACACCTTC,CASSSPGRSDLYGYTF
-,-,TRBJ1-4,TRBV5-1,TGCGCCAGCAGCTCTGAGGCCTACAATGAAAAACTGTTTTTT,CASSSEAYNEKLFF
-,TRBD1,TRBJ2-5,TRBV5-4,TGTGCCAGCAGCCCGGGACAGAAACAAGAGACCCAGTACTTC,CASSPGQKQETQYF
-,-,TRBJ2-2,TRBV4-2,TGTGCCAGCAGCCAAGTGGGAGAGAACACCGGGGAGCTGTTTTTT,CASSQVGENTGELFF
-,-,TRBJ1-5,TRBV16,TGTGCCAGCAGCCCTGTAAGGGACAATCAGCCCCAGCATTTT,CASSPVRDNQPQHF
-,-,TRBJ1-4,TRBV30,TGTGCCTGGAGCTCAGAGTTTAATGAAAAACTGTTTTTT,CAWSSEFNEKLFF
-,-,TRBJ2-3,TRBV4-3,TGCGCCAGCAGCCAAGGTCTGGCAGGGTTCACAGATACGCAGTATTTT,CASSQGLAGFTDTQYF
-,TRBD2,TRBJ2-1,TRBV9,TGTGCCAGCAGCGTAGTTGCGGGAGTGGGGAATGAGCAGTTCTTC,CASSVVAGVGNEQFF
-,TRBD1,TRBJ1-1,TRBV5-4,TGTGCCAGCAGCCCGGGGGACAGGAACACTGAAGCTTTCTTT,CASSPGDRNTEAFF
-,TRBD1,TRBJ1-1,TRBV5-6,TGTGCCAGCAGCTTCAGGGGGGCCAGAGGCACTGAAGCTTTCTTT,CASSFRGARGTEAFF
-,-,TRBJ2-7,TRBV18,TGTGCCAGCTCACCACCGGCAGGGGCTAACTCCTACGAGCAGTACTTC,CASSPPAGANSYEQYF
few,TRBD2,TRBJ2-7,TRBV28,TGTGCCAGCAGCTCCATGACTAGCGGGAGATGGTACGAGCAGTACTTC,CASSSMTSGRWYEQYF
-,TRBD2,TRBJ2-5,TRBV19,TGTGCCAGTACCACCGGGACTAGCGGGCACAGGGCCCAGTACTTC,CASTTGTSGHRAQYF
few,-,TRBJ2-5,TRBV5-4,TGTGCCAGCAGCTTGTTGGGAGAGACCCAGTACTTC,CASSLLGETQYF